This T cell receptor beta chain was captured by sequencing in a study of blood T cell repertoires in COVID-19. Overall study: COVID-19 samples, acute and convalescent, were from the United States, Italy and Spain. T cells, B-cell-depleted T cells, or PBMCs provided the cDNA or gDNA that served as material.

The method was immunoSEQ multiplex PCR; TCRdb's version includes in-frame clones alone and lacks a portion of them. This table has approximately 120,000 clones, 85% to 90% appearing once. Trimming pared 5 bases from V and 0 bases from J, leaving 14 bases between. The length of the CDR3 is 17 residues. Germline CDR1 is KGHSH and CDR2 is LQKENI. The source of this sequence is a human donor in a cohort sampled during active COVID-19. The sequencing sample was made of peripheral blood. The chain combines TRBV18 with TRBJ1-6; D is possibly TRBD1 (5 bases). CDR3 amino acids: CASSSLGGGSYNSPLHF. DNA for the CDR3: TGTGCCAGCTCATCCCTCGGCGGGGGCTCCTATAATTCACCCCTCCACTTT.